The 10 T cell receptor beta chains reported below all come from one sample, sequenced in a study of T cell repertoires in cytomegalovirus infection. TCRdb reprocessed the reads via MiXCR and lists one record per CDR3 protein. The sample lists about 310,000 distinct CDR3 sequences, 20% to 30% occurring once. Their specific antigens are unknown. The material was cultured PBMCs, obtained from culture after CMV antigen stimulation. All receptors derive from a human donor in good health (CMV status not recorded). Some clones in this sample may be carry-over from other donors' samples.

In its sample, this clonotype was seen a few times. The V and J genes are TRBV6-5 and TRBJ1-5; D possibly corresponds to TRBD1 (5 bases). Germline values: CDR1 MNHEY, CDR2 SVGAGI. V lost 6 bases, J lost 0 bases, and 12 bases lay in between. This CDR3 contains 15 residues. The DNA for the CDR3 is TGTGCCAGCAGGATGGGACCGAATAGCAATCAGCCCCAGCATTTT. It translates to CASRMGPNSNQPQHF.

This clonotype was counted only a few times. The CDR3 DNA is TGTGCCATCAGTACCCTGTCCACTGAAGCTTTCTTT. Translating it yields CAISTLSTEAFF. The genes are TRBV10-3 and TRBJ1-1; the D is unclear. CDR3 length equals 12 residues. Germline loops: CDR1 ENHRY, CDR2 SYGVKD. The V end was cut by 5 bases, the J end by 4 bases, with 8 bases between.

This clonotype has only a few counts. The chain recombines TRBV6-2 or TRBV6-3 with TRBJ2-7, with 13 bases aligning to TRBD2. This CDR3 region has 14 residues. The J segment lost 7 bases and the V segment lost 6 bases, leaving 6 bases of the junction unmatched. CDR1 is MNHEY and CDR2 is SVGEGT in the germline V gene. The CDR3 protein is CASSGLAGDYEQYV. The CDR3 DNA reads as TGTGCCAGCAGCGGACTAGCGGGAGATTATGAGCAGTACGTC.

In its sample, this clonotype was seen a few times. V is TRBV6-1 and J is TRBJ2-5, with 8 bases lining up with TRBD2. The germline V gene encodes CDR1 MNHNS and CDR2 SASEGT. There are 15 residues in the CDR3. After removal of 6 bases from V and 2 bases from J, the junction contained 8 bases not matched to a gene. The CDR3 nucleotides are TGTGCCAGCAGGAGGGGACTAGTGGTACAAGAGACCCAGTACTTC. This translates into CASRRGLVVQETQYF.

This clonotype was found a few times. This chain links TRBV28 with TRBJ2-7; tentative D call: TRBD1 (6 bases). Germline loops: CDR1 MDHEN, CDR2 SYDVKM. The V and J ends lost 5 bases and 0 bases respectively, with 11 bases between them. The CDR3 spans 14 residues. The CDR3 coding sequence is TGTGCCAGCAGTAACCCCAGGGGCTCCTACGAGCAGTACTTC. Protein product: CASSNPRGSYEQYF.

The chain has TRBV7-8 and TRBJ1-4; D might be TRBD1 (6 bases). This CDR3 has 18 amino acids. V dropped 4 bases and J dropped 2 bases, with 20 bases sitting between them. Germline V gene lookup returns CDR1 SGHVS and CDR2 FQNEAQ. As DNA, the CDR3 is TGTGCCAGCAGCTCGCGACAGGCCGTTTTAGTCACTAATGAAAAACTGTTTTTT. Protein product: CASSSRQAVLVTNEKLFF.

The CDR3 region has the DNA TGTGCCAGCAGCTTAACGGCCCTTAGCACAGATACGCAGTATTTT. Its protein product is CASSLTALSTDTQYF. The chain links TRBV7-7 to TRBJ2-3, with no clear D. Germline lookup yields CDR1 SSHAT and CDR2 FNYEAQ (reference sequence). V lost 2 bases and J 0 bases, leaving 9 bases between the germline ends. There are 15 residues in the CDR3.

The chain combines TRBV7-9 with TRBJ2-3; TRBD1 might be the D (6 bases). CDR1 is SEHNR and CDR2 is FQNEAQ in the germline V gene (reference sequence). The CDR3 loop spans 15 amino acids. V dropped 5 bases and J dropped 0 bases, with 12 bases sitting between them. CDR3 nucleotide sequence: TGTGCCAGCAGCCGCCGGACAGTTAGCACAGATACGCAGTATTTT. Translation: CASSRRTVSTDTQYF.

This clonotype was observed a handful of times. The J gene is TRBJ2-3, the V gene TRBV12-3 or TRBV12-4; D could derive from TRBD1 or TRBD2 (5 bases each). The CDR3 loop spans 12 amino acids. V lost 3 bases to trimming and J lost 8 bases, with 9 bases between them. CDR3 DNA sequence: TGTGCCAGCAGTTTGGGACCAGCTACGCAGTATTTT. It translates to CASSLGPATQYF.

V and J are TRBV7-6 and TRBJ2-7, with D possibly TRBD2 on 6 matching bases. The germline gives CDR1 SGHVS, CDR2 FNYEAQ. This CDR3 has 15 residues. Between the trimmed V and J ends, which lost 1 base and 6 bases, there was a span of 16 bases. The CDR3 region is CASSLGSGVSGEQYV. The CDR3 DNA reads TGTGCCAGCAGCTTAGGGTCGGGAGTATCGGGCGAGCAGTACGTC.